These 21 T cell receptor beta chains were sequenced from one sample in a study of Ad26.COV2.S vaccination and SARS-CoV-2 variants. Sequenced by immunoSEQ multiplex PCR; TCRdb stores in-frame clones only, minus some. In the table there are some 350,000 clones, roughly 84% of which are singletons. Treatment of the sample: around 19 received Ad26.COV2.S at low or high dose, single or two shots; about 5 received placebo; per-sample allocation not given. Samples were taken on day 63 after the first vaccine or placebo injection. Sequenced material: peripheral blood, taken in a trial of Ad26.COV2.S vaccine versus placebo. The receptors were sampled from a person aged 18-60 years who received the Ad26.COV2.S COVID-19 vaccine or a placebo.

The chain uses TRBV3-1 (or the pseudogene TRBV3-2) and TRBJ2-5; D gene uncertain. V gave up 4 bases and J gave up 9 bases, with 9 bases separating them. The CDR3 sequence is 11 residues long. CDR1 is LGHDT, CDR2 YNNKEL, per germline (reference sequence). The CDR3 nucleotides read TGTGCCAGCAGCCCTCGCGAGGCCCAGTACTTC. It is translated as CASSPREAQYF.

V gene TRBV20-1 combines with J gene TRBJ2-5; TRBD2 aligns across 15 bases. The CDR3 consists of 17 residues. With V trimmed by 3 bases and J by 2 bases, 7 bases remained unmatched. Germline loops: CDR1 DFQATT, CDR2 SNEGSKA (reference sequence). CDR3 in amino acids: CSASTGLAGGAQETQYF. Written as DNA, the CDR3 is TGCAGTGCTAGTACAGGACTAGCGGGAGGGGCACAAGAGACCCAGTACTTC.

The V call is TRBV3-1 (or the pseudogene TRBV3-2), the J call TRBJ1-1; 8 nucleotides match TRBD1. The ends lost 3 bases at V and 5 bases at J; junction bases unmatched: 14. Germline V CDR1 and CDR2: LGHDT, YNNKEL (reference sequence). The CDR3 contains 17 residues. CDR3 residues: CASSHSGQGGSRTEAFF. The CDR3 DNA reads TGTGCCAGCAGCCACTCCGGACAGGGAGGCTCGAGGACTGAAGCTTTCTTT.

V is TRBV2 and J is TRBJ1-5, with TRBD1 identical over 8 bases. Germline CDR1 and CDR2: SNHLY and FYNNEI. The CDR3 contains 15 residues. V lost 2 bases and J lost 16; bases outside the gene matches: 16. CDR3 loop: CASSEMDRVGGGYHF. The CDR3 nucleotides are TGTGCCAGCAGTGAAATGGACAGGGTAGGGGGTGGTTACCATTTT.

V and J are TRBV19 and TRBJ2-1; D not resolved. V lost 1 base and J lost 4, with 11 bases in between. The CDR3 totals 15 residues. Germline V lookup: CDR1 LNHDA, CDR2 SQIVND (reference sequence). This CDR3 reads CASSIVVGTYNEQFF. CDR3 sequence (DNA): TGTGCCAGTAGTATAGTAGTGGGAACGTACAATGAGCAGTTCTTC.

The chain has TRBV12-3 or TRBV12-4 and TRBJ2-7; D is possibly TRBD1 (5 bases). V dropped 5 bases and J dropped 2 bases, with 7 bases sitting between them. This CDR3 has 12 residues. Here the CDR3 reads CASSQQAYEQYF. CDR3 coding DNA: TGTGCCAGCAGTCAACAGGCCTACGAGCAGTACTTC.

This clone was detected only a few times. The chain couples TRBV5-6 to TRBJ1-2; D uncertain. This CDR3 is built from 12 residues. V lost 0 bases to trimming and J lost 4 bases, with 4 bases between them. From germline, CDR1 is SGHDT and CDR2 YYEEEE. CDR3 DNA: TGTGCCAGCAGCTTGGAGACCTATGGCTACACCTTC. It translates to CASSLETYGYTF.

The chain uses TRBV5-4 and TRBJ2-1; 11 positions agree with TRBD2. V lost 4 bases to trimming and J lost 7 bases; unmatched junction nucleotides: 7. CDR1 is SGHNT, CDR2 YYREEE, per germline (reference sequence). The CDR3 has 15 amino acids. The CDR3 spells CASSQELAGENEQFF. The CDR3 DNA follows: TGTGCCAGCAGCCAGGAACTAGCGGGAGAAAATGAGCAGTTCTTC.

The chain joins TRBV7-2 to TRBJ1-2; D remains ambiguous. Deletions cut 1 base from V and 8 bases from J, with 14 bases between. The CDR3 loop spans 14 amino acids. Germline V lookup: CDR1 SGHTA, CDR2 FQGNSA. The CDR3 sequence is CASSLDPSERGYTF. CDR3 DNA: TGTGCCAGCAGCTTAGATCCGTCGGAGAGAGGCTACACCTTC.

The V and J genes are TRBV9 and TRBJ2-1; 9 bases are shared with TRBD2. Trimming took 2 bases from V and 6 from J; bases not matched to a gene: 6. In germline, CDR1 is SGDLS, CDR2 YYNGEE. The CDR3 covers 15 residues. CDR3 sequence (DNA): TGTGCCAGCAGCGTTAGCGGGAGTCAAACCAATGAGCAGTTCTTC. It codes for CASSVSGSQTNEQFF.

This chain uses TRBV7-6 with TRBJ2-3, with D possibly being TRBD2 (7 bases). The CDR3 loop spans 14 amino acids. Germline V gene lookup returns CDR1 SGHVS and CDR2 FNYEAQ. V lost 5 bases, J lost 4 bases, and 13 bases lay in between. The CDR3 region has the DNA TGTGCCAGCAGCCGCGGGGGCCCGCCAGATACGCAGTATTTT. Translated, it gives CASSRGGPPDTQYF.

This clone was counted once. This sequence joins TRBV30 and TRBJ1-3; no reliable D call. The CDR3 runs 16 residues. Between the trimmed V and J ends, which lost 1 base and 2 bases, there was a span of 15 bases. Looked up from germline, CDR1 is GTSNPN and CDR2 is SVGIG (reference sequence). CDR3 amino acids: CAWSELGAFTGNTIYF. As DNA, the CDR3 is TGTGCCTGGAGTGAACTGGGAGCGTTTACTGGAAACACCATATATTTT.

This clone has a single count. The V gene is TRBV28, the J gene TRBJ1-3, with D hard to call. Germline-derived CDR1 and CDR2 are MDHEN and SYDVKM. CDR3 size: 13 residues. V was trimmed by 8 bases and J by 0 bases, leaving 8 bases between them. CDR3 amino acids: CASGIRSGNTIYF. DNA for the CDR3: TGTGCCAGCGGGATACGCTCTGGAAACACCATATATTTT. Together with reference TRBV28 and TRBJ1-3, the CDR3 gives the full variable domain: DVKVTQSSRYLVKRTGEKVFLECVQDMDHENMFWYRQDPGLGLRLIYFSYDVKMKEKGDIPEGYSVSREKKERFSLILESASTNQTSMYLCASGIRSGNTIYFGEGSWLTVV.

This chain connects TRBV7-2 to TRBJ2-1; D may be TRBD2 (6 bases). Germline CDR1 SGHTA, CDR2 FQGNSA. The CDR3 extends over 14 amino acids. The V end was cut by 5 bases, the J end by 6 bases, with 14 bases between. The CDR3 bases are TGTGCCAGCAGCCCCTGGGTAGCGGCCAATGAGCAGTTCTTC. It translates to CASSPWVAANEQFF.

In DNA form, the CDR3 reads TGCAGTGCTAGTGTAACGACCGGGACAGGGGGATATGAGCAGTTCTTC. It encodes CSASVTTGTGGYEQFF. This rearrangement joins TRBV20-1 to TRBJ2-1, with 11 bases that match TRBD1. The J segment lost 8 bases and the V segment lost 3 bases, leaving 12 bases of the junction unmatched. Germline V gives CDR1 DFQATT, CDR2 SNEGSKA (reference sequence). This CDR3 is built from 16 residues.

This chain connects TRBV6-6 to TRBJ1-2; D is uncertain. In germline, CDR1 is MNHNY, CDR2 SVGAGI (reference sequence). V shed 5 bases and J shed 6 bases, with 16 bases lying between them. The CDR3 consists of 14 residues. In DNA form, the CDR3 reads TGTGCCAGCAGTGGAGTGGCTGTAGTGAATGGCTACACCTTC. It encodes CASSGVAVVNGYTF.

This clone was picked up many times. The chain couples TRBV5-6 to TRBJ1-2; D is perhaps TRBD1 (6 bases). CDR3 length: 15 residues. The germline V gene encodes CDR1 SGHDT and CDR2 YYEEEE. Trimming left V 2 bases short and J 6 bases short, with 17 bases between. The CDR3 bases are TGTGCCAGCAGCTTTTGGGGGGCGCTGGGGAATGGCTACACCTTC. Its protein product is CASSFWGALGNGYTF.

This clone was picked up one time. The rearrangement joins TRBV3-1 (or the pseudogene TRBV3-2) to TRBJ1-3; 8 bases agree with TRBD1. V was pared by 0 bases and J by 13 bases, with 11 bases of the junction left unmatched. This CDR3 is built from 15 residues. CDR1 is LGHDT, CDR2 YNNKEL, per germline (reference sequence). The CDR3 loop reads CASSQEPGTGLVIYF. DNA of the CDR3: TGTGCCAGCAGCCAAGAACCCGGGACAGGTCTGGTGATATATTTT.

The chain links TRBV18 to TRBJ2-3; D gene unclear. Germline-derived CDR1 and CDR2 are KGHSH and LQKENI. The CDR3 spans 12 residues. V was clipped by 6 bases and J by 5 bases, with 9 bases between them. The CDR3 DNA reads as TGTGCCAGCTCTCGTACCCAAGATACGCAGTATTTT. This translates into CASSRTQDTQYF. The complete variable domain, with remaining parts taken from reference TRBV18 and TRBJ2-3, reads NAGVMQNPRHLVRRRGQEARLRCSPMKGHSHVYWYRQLPEEGLKFMVYLQKENIIDESGMPKERFSAEFPKEGPSILRIQQVVRGDSAAYFCASSRTQDTQYFGPGTRLTVL.

The V call is TRBV2, the J call TRBJ2-7, with 7 bases aligning to TRBD2. The CDR3 has 18 amino acids. Germline V gene data show CDR1 as SNHLY and CDR2 as FYNNEI. V gave up 3 bases and J gave up 1 base; unmatched junction bases: 15. In DNA form, the CDR3 reads TGTGCCAGCAGTGACATGAGTTTGGTGGGAGGGCATTCCTACGAGCAGTACTTC. Amino acid sequence: CASSDMSLVGGHSYEQYF.

This chain connects TRBV30 to TRBJ1-2; possible D gene TRBD1, 6 bases. Germline-derived CDR1 and CDR2 are GTSNPN and SVGIG (reference sequence). CDR3 length equals 15 residues. With 4 bases removed from V and 7 bases from J, the gap between germline ends came to 22 bases. The CDR3: CAWKAQTGNVGGYTF. CDR3 nucleotide sequence: TGTGCCTGGAAAGCCCAAACAGGGAATGTTGGTGGCTACACCTTC.